In its sample, the clone carrying this T cell receptor (beta chain) was seen a few times. Its antigen is as yet unknown. Trimming took off 3 bases at V and 9 bases at J, with 11 bases between the two ends. CDR1 and CDR2 (germline): MDHEN, SYDVKM. This CDR3 has 12 residues. The sample belongs to a study of T-cell memory formation after mild COVID-19. Study-wide points: Pre-infection memory contained some responding clones, which suggested that cross-reactive memory had joined. Day 37-peaking second-wave clones had unconfirmed SARS-CoV-2 specificity. While clones contracting from day 15 to 85 were balanced between CD4 and CD8, later expanders leaned CD4+.

With constant-segment primers, 5'RACE yielded cDNA libraries of TCR alpha and TCR beta that carried sample barcodes and UMIs. TCRdb reprocessed the 5' RACE reads via MiXCR and lists one record per CDR3 protein. The sample has about 210,000 distinct CDR3 sequences, about 10% seen once. The TCR originated in a man between 18 and 35 years old who had mild COVID-19 (a few samples of this study predate the infection). Cell type and time point are not known. The sequenced material came from PBMCs or a T cell subset sorted from them (not recorded which). The rearrangement uses TRBV28 and TRBJ2-5, with D perhaps given as TRBD1 or TRBD2 (6 bases each). CDR3 region: CASSFPGASQYF. CDR3 nucleotides: TGTGCCAGCAGTTTCCCGGGGGCGTCCCAGTACTTC.